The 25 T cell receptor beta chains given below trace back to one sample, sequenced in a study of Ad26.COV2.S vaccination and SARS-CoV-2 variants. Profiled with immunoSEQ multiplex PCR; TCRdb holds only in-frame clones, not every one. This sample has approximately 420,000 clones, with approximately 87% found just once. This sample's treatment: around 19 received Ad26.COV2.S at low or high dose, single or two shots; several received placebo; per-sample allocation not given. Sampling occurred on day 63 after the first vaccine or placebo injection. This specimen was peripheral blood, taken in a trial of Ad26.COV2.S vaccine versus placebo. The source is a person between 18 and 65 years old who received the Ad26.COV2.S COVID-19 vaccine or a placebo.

CDR3 amino acids: CASSLKGGSYEQYF. CDR3 coding DNA: TGTGCCAGCAGCTTAAAGGGCGGATCCTACGAGCAGTACTTC. The chain couples TRBV7-3 to TRBJ2-7; D not certain. The CDR3 is made up of 14 amino acids. The germline gives CDR1 SGHTA, CDR2 FQGTGA. V was pared by 1 base and J by 1 base, with 8 bases between.

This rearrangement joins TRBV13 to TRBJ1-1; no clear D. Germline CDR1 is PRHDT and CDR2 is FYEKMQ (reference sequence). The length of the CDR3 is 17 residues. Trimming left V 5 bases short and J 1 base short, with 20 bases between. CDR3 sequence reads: CASSTDGWPNPNTEAFF. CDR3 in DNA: TGTGCCAGCAGCACAGATGGGTGGCCCAACCCGAACACTGAAGCTTTCTTT.

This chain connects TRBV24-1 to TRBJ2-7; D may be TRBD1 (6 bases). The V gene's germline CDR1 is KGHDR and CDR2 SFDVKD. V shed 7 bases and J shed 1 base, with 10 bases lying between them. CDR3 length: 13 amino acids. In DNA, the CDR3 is TGTGCCACCAGCCTAACAGGGTCCTACGAGCAGTACTTC. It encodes CATSLTGSYEQYF.

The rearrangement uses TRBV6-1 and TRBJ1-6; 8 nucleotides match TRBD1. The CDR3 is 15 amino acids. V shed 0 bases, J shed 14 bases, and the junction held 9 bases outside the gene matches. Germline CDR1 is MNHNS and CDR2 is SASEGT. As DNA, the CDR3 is TGTGCCAGCAGTGAAGCGAGCCAGGGGGCTCGGGCCCTCCACTTT. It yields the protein CASSEASQGARALHF.

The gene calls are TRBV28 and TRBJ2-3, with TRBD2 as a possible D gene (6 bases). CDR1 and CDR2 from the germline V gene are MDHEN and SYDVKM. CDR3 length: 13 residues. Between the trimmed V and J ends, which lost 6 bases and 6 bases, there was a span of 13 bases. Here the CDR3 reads CASSITAGDTQYF. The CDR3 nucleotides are TGTGCCAGCAGCATTACGGCGGGGGATACGCAGTATTTT.

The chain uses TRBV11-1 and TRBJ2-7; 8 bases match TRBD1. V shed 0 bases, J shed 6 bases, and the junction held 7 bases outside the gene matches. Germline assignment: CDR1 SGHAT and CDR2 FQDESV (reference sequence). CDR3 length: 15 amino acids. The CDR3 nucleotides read TGTGCCAGCAGCTTAGCGCCGGGACAGGTAATCGAGCAGTACTTC. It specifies CASSLAPGQVIEQYF.

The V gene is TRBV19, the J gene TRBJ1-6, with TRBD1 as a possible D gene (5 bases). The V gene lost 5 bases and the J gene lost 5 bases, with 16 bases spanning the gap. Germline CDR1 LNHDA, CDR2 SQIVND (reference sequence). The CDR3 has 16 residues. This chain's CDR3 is CASSPLGGGHNSPLHF. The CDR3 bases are TGTGCCAGTAGTCCCCTGGGTGGGGGTCATAATTCACCCCTCCACTTT.

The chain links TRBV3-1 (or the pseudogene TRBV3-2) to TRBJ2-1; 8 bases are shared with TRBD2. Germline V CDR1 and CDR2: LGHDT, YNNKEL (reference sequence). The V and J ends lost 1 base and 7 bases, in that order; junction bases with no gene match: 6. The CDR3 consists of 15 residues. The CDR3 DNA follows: TGTGCCAGCAGCCAAGCATTAGGGACTAGTAATGAGCAGTTCTTC. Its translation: CASSQALGTSNEQFF.

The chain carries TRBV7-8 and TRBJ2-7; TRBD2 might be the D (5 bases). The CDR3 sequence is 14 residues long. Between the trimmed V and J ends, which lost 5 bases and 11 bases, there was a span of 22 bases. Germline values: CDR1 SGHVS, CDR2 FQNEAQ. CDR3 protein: CASSAYYGLTPEYF. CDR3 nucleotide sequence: TGTGCCAGCAGCGCCTATTATGGACTGACCCCGGAGTACTTC.

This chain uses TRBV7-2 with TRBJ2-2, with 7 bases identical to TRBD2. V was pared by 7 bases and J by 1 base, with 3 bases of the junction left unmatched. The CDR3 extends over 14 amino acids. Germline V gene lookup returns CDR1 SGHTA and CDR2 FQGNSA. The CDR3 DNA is TGTGCCAGCAAGCGGGGCCAGAACACCGGGGAGCTGTTTTTT. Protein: CASKRGQNTGELFF.

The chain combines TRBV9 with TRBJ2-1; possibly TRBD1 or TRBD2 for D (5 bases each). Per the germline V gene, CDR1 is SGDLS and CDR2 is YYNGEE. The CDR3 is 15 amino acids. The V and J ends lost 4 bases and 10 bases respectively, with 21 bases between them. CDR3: CASSSSEGHNEEQFF. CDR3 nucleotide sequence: TGTGCCAGCAGCAGTAGCGAGGGGCATAATGAAGAGCAGTTCTTC.

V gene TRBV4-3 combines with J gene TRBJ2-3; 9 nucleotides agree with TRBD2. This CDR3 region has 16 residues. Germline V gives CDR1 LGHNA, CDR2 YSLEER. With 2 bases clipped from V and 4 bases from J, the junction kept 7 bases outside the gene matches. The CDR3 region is CASSQRTSVSPDTQYF. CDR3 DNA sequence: TGCGCCAGCAGCCAACGGACTAGCGTAAGTCCAGATACGCAGTATTTT.

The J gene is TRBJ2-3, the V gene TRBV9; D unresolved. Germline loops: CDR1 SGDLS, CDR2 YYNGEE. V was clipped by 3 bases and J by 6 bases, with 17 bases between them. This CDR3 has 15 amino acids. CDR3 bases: TGTGCCAGCAGCGATCAACCGGCCCTCGGGGATACGCAGTATTTT. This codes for CASSDQPALGDTQYF.

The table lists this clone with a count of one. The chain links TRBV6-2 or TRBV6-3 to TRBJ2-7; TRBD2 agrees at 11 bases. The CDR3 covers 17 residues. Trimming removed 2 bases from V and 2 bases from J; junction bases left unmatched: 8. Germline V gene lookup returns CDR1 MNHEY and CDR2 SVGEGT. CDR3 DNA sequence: TGTGCCAGCAGTTACCCTAGACTAGCGGGGACCACCTACGAGCAGTACTTC. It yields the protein CASSYPRLAGTTYEQYF.

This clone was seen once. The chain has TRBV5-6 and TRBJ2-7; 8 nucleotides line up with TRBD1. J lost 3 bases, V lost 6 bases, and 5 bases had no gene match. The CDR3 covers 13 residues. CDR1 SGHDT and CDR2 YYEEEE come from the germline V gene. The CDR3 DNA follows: TGTGCCAGCAATGGCGACAGGGGCTACGAGCAGTACTTC. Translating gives CASNGDRGYEQYF.

CDR3 in amino acids: CASSQTGSGANVLTF. The CDR3 DNA is TGCGCCAGCAGCCAAACAGGGTCTGGGGCCAACGTCCTGACTTTC. The genes are TRBV4-3 and TRBJ2-6, with D possibly TRBD1 on 6 matching bases. Germline CDR1 reads LGHNA; CDR2 reads YSLEER. Trimming shortened V by 2 bases and J by 1 base, and 6 bases separated the two germline ends. The CDR3 runs 15 residues.

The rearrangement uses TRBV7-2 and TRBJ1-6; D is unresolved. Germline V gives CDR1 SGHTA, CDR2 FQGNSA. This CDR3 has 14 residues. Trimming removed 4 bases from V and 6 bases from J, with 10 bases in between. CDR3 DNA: TGTGCCAGCAGCTGGGGAGTTTTTAATTCACCCCTCCACTTT. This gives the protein CASSWGVFNSPLHF.

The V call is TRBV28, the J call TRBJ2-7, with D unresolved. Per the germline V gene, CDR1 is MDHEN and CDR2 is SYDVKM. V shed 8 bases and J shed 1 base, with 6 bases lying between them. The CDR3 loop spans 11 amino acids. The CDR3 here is CASLGSYEQYF. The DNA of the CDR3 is TGTGCCAGCTTGGGGTCCTACGAGCAGTACTTC.

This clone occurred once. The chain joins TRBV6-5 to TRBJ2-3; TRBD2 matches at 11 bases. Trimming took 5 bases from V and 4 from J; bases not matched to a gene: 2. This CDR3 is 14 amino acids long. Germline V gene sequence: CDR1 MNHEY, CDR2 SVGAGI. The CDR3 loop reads CASSQGLAADTQYF. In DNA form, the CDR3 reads TGTGCCAGCAGTCAGGGACTAGCGGCAGATACGCAGTATTTT.

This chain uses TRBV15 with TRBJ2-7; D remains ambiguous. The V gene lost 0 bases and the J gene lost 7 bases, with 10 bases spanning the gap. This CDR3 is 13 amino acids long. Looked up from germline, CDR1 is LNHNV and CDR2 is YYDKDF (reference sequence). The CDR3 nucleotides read TGTGCCACCAGCAGAGATGTTTTCGTGGAGCAGTACTTC. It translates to CATSRDVFVEQYF. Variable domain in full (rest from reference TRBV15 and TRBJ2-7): DAMVIQNPRYQVTQFGKPVTLSCSQTLNHNVMYWYQQKSSQAPKLLFHYYDKDFNNEADTPDNFQSRRPNTSFCFLDIRSPGLGDTAMYLCATSRDVFVEQYFGPGTRLTVT.

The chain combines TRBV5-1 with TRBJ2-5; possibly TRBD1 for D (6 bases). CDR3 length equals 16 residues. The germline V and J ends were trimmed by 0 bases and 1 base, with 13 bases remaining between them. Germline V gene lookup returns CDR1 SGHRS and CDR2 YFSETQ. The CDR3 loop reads CASSLVTGSGQETQYF. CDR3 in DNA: TGCGCCAGCAGCTTGGTAACAGGGAGCGGCCAAGAGACCCAGTACTTC.

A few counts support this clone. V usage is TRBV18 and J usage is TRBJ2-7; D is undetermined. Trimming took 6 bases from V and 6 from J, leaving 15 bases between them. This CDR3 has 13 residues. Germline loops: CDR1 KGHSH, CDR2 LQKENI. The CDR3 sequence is CASSPLEATEQYF. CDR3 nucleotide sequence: TGTGCCAGCTCGCCGTTAGAGGCCACCGAGCAGTACTTC.

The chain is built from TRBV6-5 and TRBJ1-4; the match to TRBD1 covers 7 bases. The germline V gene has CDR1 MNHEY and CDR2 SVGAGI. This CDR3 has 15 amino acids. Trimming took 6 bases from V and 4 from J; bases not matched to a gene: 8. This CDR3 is CASRLGTAYNEKLFF. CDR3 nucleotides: TGTGCCAGCAGACTTGGGACAGCCTATAATGAAAAACTGTTTTTT.

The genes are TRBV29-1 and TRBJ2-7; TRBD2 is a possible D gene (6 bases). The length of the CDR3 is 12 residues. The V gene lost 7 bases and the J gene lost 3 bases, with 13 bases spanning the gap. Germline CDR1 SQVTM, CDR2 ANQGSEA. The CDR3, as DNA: TGCAGCGCGGGGGACGGGGGCTACGAGCAGTACTTC. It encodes CSAGDGGYEQYF.

The CDR3 loop reads CAWRGTEGIVYGYTF. CDR3 DNA sequence: TGTGCCTGGAGGGGGACTGAGGGAATCGTCTATGGCTACACCTTC. V gene TRBV30 combines with J gene TRBJ1-2, with D perhaps matching TRBD1 (5 bases). V was cut by 3 bases and J by 4 bases, with 18 bases left in between. Germline V gene data show CDR1 as GTSNPN and CDR2 as SVGIG (reference sequence). CDR3 length: 15 residues.